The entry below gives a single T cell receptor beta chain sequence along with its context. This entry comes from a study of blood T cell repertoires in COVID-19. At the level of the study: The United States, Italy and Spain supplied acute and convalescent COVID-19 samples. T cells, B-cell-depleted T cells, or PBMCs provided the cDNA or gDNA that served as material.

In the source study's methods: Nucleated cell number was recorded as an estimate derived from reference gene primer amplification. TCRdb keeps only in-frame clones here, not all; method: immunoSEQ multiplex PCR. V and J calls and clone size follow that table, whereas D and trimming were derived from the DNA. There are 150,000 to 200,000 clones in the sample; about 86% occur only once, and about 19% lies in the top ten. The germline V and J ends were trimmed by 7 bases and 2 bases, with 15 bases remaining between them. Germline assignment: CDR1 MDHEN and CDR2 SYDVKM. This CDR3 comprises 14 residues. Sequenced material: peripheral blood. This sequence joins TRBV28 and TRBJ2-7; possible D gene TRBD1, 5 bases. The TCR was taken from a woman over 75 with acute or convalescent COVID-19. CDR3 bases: TGTGCCAGCACCCTAGGGGCCCTCACCTACGAGCAGTACTTC. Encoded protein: CASTLGALTYEQYF.